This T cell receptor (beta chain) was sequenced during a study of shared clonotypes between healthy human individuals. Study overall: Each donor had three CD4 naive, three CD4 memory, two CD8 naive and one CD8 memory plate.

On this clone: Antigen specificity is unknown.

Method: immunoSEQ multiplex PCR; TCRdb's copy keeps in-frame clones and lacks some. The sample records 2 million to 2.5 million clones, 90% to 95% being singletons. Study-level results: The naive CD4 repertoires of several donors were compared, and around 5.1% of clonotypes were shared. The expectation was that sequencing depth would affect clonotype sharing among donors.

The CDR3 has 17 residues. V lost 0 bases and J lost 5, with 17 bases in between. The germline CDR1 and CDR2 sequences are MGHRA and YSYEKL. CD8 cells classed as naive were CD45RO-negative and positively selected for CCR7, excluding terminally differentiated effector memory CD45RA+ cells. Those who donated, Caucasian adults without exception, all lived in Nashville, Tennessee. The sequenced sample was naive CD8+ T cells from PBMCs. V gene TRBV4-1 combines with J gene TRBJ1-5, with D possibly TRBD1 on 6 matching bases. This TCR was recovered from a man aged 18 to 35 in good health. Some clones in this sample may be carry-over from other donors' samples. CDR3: CASSQDRGGGTYQPQHF. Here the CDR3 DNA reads TGCGCCAGCAGCCAAGATCGAGGGGGTGGAACTTATCAGCCCCAGCATTTT.